The 10 T cell receptor beta chains below all came from one sample that was sequenced in a study of OX40 agonist ivuxolimab in advanced cancers. Using immunoSEQ multiplex PCR, the repertoire was profiled, and TCRdb retains in-frame clones only, with some absent. The data hold some 10,000 clones, with about 88% observed a single time. The sample in question was CD4+ or CD8+ T cells sorted from blood, obtained in a trial of the OX40 agonist ivuxolimab. The receptors shown here come from an adult with an advanced solid tumor such as melanoma, head and neck, liver or kidney cancer.

CDR3 in amino acids: CASSLFGTGFGGQFF. CDR3 in DNA: TGTGCCAGCAGTTTATTTGGGACCGGCTTTGGTGGGCAGTTCTTC. The rearrangement links TRBV28 to TRBJ2-1; D may correspond to TRBD1 or TRBD2 (5 bases each). From germline, CDR1 is MDHEN and CDR2 SYDVKM. Trimming removed 1 base from V and 12 bases from J, with 19 bases in between. This CDR3 has 15 residues.

V is TRBV4-1 and J is TRBJ2-2, with TRBD2 matching 14 bases. V lost 2 bases and J lost 1; bases outside the gene matches: 6. CDR3 length: 19 amino acids. CDR1 and CDR2 from the germline V gene are MGHRA and YSYEKL. The DNA of the CDR3 is TGCGCCAGCAGCCAAACGGGACTAGCGGGAGTCGAGAACACCGGGGAGCTGTTTTTT. This encodes CASSQTGLAGVENTGELFF.

The chain links TRBV2 to TRBJ1-2, with D perhaps matching TRBD1 (5 bases). The germline V gene has CDR1 SNHLY and CDR2 FYNNEI. CDR3 length: 12 residues. V dropped 7 bases and J dropped 5 bases, with 11 bases sitting between them. CDR3 sequence reads: CASKGTEYGYTF. CDR3 nucleotide sequence: TGTGCCAGCAAAGGGACCGAGTATGGCTACACCTTC.

V gene TRBV27 combines with J gene TRBJ2-7; D may be TRBD1 (6 bases). V gave up 4 bases and J gave up 2 bases, with 12 bases separating them. Per germline, CDR1 MNHEY and CDR2 SMNVEV (reference sequence). The CDR3 is made up of 14 amino acids. CDR3 in DNA: TGTGCCAGCAGTTCCCTGACAGGCCCCTACGAGCAGTACTTC. Protein product: CASSSLTGPYEQYF.

The chain recombines TRBV2 with TRBJ1-3; D is ambiguous. CDR3 length equals 11 residues. Between the trimmed V and J ends, which lost 10 bases and 7 bases, there was a span of 11 bases. Germline V gives CDR1 SNHLY, CDR2 FYNNEI. The CDR3 DNA follows: TGTGCCACTGACCTCGGTAACACCATATATTTT. Translating it yields CATDLGNTIYF.

The chain is built from TRBV5-1 and TRBJ2-1; D uncertain. The CDR3 contains 14 residues. V lost 0 bases to trimming and J lost 4 bases, with 8 bases between them. Germline V CDR1 and CDR2: SGHRS, YFSETQ. In DNA, the CDR3 is TGCGCCAGCAGCTTGGCCGTCAGTTACAATGAGCAGTTCTTC. Protein: CASSLAVSYNEQFF.

V is TRBV28 and J is TRBJ2-7, with 9 bases identical to TRBD1. Per the germline V gene, CDR1 is MDHEN and CDR2 is SYDVKM. This CDR3 spans 19 amino acids. J was trimmed by 3 bases and V by 0 bases; bases with no gene match: 15. CDR3 nucleotides: TGTGCCAGCAGTTTATGGGGACAGGGCTGGGCGGCCGGACACTACGAGCAGTACTTC. Protein product: CASSLWGQGWAAGHYEQYF.

The V gene is TRBV28, the J gene TRBJ1-1; TRBD1 might be the D (6 bases). Germline lookup yields CDR1 MDHEN and CDR2 SYDVKM. V was cut by 5 bases and J by 8 bases, with 9 bases left in between. This CDR3 has 11 residues. The CDR3 protein is CASSLRGEAFF. The CDR3 nucleotides read TGTGCCAGCAGTCTCAGGGGCGAAGCTTTCTTT. Full variable domain (outside the CDR3, taken from reference TRBV28 and TRBJ1-1): DVKVTQSSRYLVKRTGEKVFLECVQDMDHENMFWYRQDPGLGLRLIYFSYDVKMKEKGDIPEGYSVSREKKERFSLILESASTNQTSMYLCASSLRGEAFFGQGTRLTVV.

There are a few counts of this clone. The chain joins TRBV2 to TRBJ1-5; D uncertain. Deletions cut 2 bases from V and 5 bases from J, with 13 bases between. This CDR3 region has 15 residues. Per the germline V gene, CDR1 is SNHLY and CDR2 is FYNNEI. The CDR3 here is CASSESRPTDQPQHF. The CDR3 DNA reads as TGTGCCAGCAGTGAAAGTCGACCTACAGATCAGCCCCAGCATTTT.

The genes are TRBV19 and TRBJ1-1; D ambiguous. V shed 8 bases and J shed 7 bases, with 14 bases lying between them. Germline loops: CDR1 LNHDA, CDR2 SQIVND (reference sequence). This CDR3 spans 12 amino acids. The CDR3 DNA reads as TGTGCCAGTGGAGGAGCTGGTATTGAAGCTTTCTTT. This codes for CASGGAGIEAFF.